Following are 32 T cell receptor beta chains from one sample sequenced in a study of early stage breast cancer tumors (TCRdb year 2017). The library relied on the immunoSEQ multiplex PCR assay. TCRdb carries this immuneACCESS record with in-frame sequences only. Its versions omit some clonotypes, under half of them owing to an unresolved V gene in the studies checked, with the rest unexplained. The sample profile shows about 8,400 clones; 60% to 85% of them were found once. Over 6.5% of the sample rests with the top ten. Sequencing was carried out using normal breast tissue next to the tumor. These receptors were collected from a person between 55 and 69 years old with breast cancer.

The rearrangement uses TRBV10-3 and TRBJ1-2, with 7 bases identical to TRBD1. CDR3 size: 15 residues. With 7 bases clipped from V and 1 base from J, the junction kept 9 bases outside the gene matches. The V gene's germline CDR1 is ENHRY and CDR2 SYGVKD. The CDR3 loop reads CAINRAGTVNYGYTF. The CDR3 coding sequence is TGTGCCATCAACCGAGCCGGGACAGTTAACTATGGCTACACCTTC.

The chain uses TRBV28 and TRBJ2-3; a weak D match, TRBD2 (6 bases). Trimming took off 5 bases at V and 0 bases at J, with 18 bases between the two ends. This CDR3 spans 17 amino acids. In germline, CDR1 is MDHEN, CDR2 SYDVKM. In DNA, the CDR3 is TGTGCCAGCAGTCCCGAGCTAGCGTCACCTAGCACAGATACGCAGTATTTT. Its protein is CASSPELASPSTDTQYF.

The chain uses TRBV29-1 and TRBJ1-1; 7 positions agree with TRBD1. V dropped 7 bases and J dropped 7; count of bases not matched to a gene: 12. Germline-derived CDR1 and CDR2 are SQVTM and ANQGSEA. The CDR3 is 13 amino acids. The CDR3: CSAEGQTNYEAFF. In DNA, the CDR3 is TGCAGCGCCGAGGGACAGACAAACTATGAAGCTTTCTTT.

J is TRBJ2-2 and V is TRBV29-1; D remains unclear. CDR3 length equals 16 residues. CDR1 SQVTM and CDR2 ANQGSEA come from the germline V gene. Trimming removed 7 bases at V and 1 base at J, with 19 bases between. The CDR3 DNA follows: TGCAGCGCCACCCTATTGGTAGCAGGGAACACCGGGGAGCTGTTTTTT. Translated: CSATLLVAGNTGELFF.

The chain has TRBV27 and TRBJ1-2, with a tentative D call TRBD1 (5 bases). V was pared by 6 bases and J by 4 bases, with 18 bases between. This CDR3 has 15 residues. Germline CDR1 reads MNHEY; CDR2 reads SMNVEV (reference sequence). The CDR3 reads CASSLSVGVRYGYTF. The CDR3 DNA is TGTGCCAGCAGCCTATCCGTGGGGGTTCGCTATGGCTACACCTTC.

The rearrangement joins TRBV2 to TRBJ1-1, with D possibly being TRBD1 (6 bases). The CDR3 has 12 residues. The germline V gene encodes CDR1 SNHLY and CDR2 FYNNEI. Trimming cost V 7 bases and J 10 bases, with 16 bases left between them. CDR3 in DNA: TGTGCCAGCACGGAACAGGGCTCCGGAGCTTTCTTT. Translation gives CASTEQGSGAFF.

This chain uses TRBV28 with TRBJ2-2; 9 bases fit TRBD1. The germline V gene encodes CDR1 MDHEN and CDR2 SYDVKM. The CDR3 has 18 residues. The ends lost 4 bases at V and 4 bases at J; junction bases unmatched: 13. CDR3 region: CASSSRTGEESITGELFF. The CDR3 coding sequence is TGTGCCAGCAGTTCCCGGACAGGGGAGGAGTCTATCACCGGGGAGCTGTTTTTT.

CDR3: CASNPNTGELFF. The CDR3 DNA is TGTGCCAGTAATCCGAACACCGGGGAGCTGTTTTTT. The V gene is TRBV19, the J gene TRBJ2-2; D gene ambiguous. V lost 7 bases, J lost 0 bases, and 3 bases lay in between. The CDR3 runs 12 residues. Germline CDR1 LNHDA, CDR2 SQIVND (reference sequence).

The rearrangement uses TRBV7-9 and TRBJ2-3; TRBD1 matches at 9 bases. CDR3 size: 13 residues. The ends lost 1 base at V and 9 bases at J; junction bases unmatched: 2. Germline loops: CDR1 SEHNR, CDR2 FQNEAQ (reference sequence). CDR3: CASSLGGTGTQYF. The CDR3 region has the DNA TGTGCCAGCAGCTTAGGTGGGACAGGGACGCAGTATTTT.

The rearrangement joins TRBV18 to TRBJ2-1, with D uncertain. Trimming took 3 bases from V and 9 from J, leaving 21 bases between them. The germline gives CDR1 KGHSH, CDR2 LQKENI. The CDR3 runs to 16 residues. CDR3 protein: CASSPLGRAGNSEQFF. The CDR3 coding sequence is TGTGCCAGCTCACCTTTAGGTCGGGCAGGAAACAGTGAGCAGTTCTTC.

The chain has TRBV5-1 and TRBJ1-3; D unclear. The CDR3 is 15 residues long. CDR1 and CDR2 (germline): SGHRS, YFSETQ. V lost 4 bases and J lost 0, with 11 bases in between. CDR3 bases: TGCGCCAGCAGCCCCGGGTCAGCCTCTGGAAACACCATATATTTT. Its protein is CASSPGSASGNTIYF.

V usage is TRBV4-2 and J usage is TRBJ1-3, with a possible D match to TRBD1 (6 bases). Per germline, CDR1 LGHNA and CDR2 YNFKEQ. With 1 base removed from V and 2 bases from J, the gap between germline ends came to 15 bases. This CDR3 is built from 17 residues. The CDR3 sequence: CASSQALEQGTGNTIYF. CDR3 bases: TGTGCCAGCAGCCAAGCCCTAGAACAGGGAACTGGAAACACCATATATTTT.

This chain's CDR3 is CARFDRGHQPQHF. CDR3 nucleotide sequence: TGTGCCAGATTTGACAGGGGTCATCAGCCCCAGCATTTT. This chain joins TRBV6-7 and TRBJ1-5; 8 bases agree with TRBD1. TRBV6-7 is an open reading frame whose function is uncertain. Trimming removed 9 bases from V and 5 bases from J; junction bases left unmatched: 6. This CDR3 is built from 13 residues.

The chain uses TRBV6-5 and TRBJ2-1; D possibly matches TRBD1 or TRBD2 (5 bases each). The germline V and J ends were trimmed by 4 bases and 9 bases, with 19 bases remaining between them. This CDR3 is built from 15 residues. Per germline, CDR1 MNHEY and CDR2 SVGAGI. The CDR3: CASSSPGVVGPEQFF. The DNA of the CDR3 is TGTGCCAGCAGTTCCCCCGGGGTGGTGGGGCCTGAGCAGTTCTTC.

The chain's CDR3 is CASSPAGGRAQPQHF. In DNA form, the CDR3 reads TGTGCCAGCAGTCCCGCCGGCGGGAGGGCTCAGCCCCAGCATTTT. This chain uses TRBV6-5 with TRBJ1-5; D is unresolved. CDR3 length: 15 amino acids. V dropped 5 bases and J dropped 6 bases, with 17 bases sitting between them. CDR1 MNHEY and CDR2 SVGAGI come from the germline V gene.

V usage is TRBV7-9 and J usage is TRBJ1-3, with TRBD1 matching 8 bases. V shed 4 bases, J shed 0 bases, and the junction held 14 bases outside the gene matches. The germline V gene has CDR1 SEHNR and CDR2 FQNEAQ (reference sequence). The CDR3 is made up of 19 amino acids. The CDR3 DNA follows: TGTGCCAGCAGCTCACCCAGACCGGGACAGGTTCCCTCTGGAAACACCATATATTTT. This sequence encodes CASSSPRPGQVPSGNTIYF.

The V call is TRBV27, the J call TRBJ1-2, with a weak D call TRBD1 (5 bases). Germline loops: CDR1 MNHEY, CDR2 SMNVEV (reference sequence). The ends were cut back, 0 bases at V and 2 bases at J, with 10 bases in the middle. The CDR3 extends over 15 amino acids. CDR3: CASSLSGGGNYGYTF. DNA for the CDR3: TGTGCCAGCAGTTTATCGGGGGGGGGAAACTATGGCTACACCTTC.

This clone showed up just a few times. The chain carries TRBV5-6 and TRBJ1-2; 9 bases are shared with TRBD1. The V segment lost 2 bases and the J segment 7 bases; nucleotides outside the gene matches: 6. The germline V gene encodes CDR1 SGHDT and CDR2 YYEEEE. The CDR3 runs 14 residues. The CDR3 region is CASSLVQGAIGYTF. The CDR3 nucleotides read TGTGCCAGCAGCTTAGTACAGGGGGCGATTGGCTACACCTTC.

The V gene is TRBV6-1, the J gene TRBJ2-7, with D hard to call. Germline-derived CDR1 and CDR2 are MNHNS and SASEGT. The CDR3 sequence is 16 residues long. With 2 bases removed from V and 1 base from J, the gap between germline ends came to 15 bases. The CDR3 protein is CASSEFDGPDSYEQYF. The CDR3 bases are TGTGCCAGCAGTGAATTTGACGGCCCAGATTCCTACGAGCAGTACTTC.

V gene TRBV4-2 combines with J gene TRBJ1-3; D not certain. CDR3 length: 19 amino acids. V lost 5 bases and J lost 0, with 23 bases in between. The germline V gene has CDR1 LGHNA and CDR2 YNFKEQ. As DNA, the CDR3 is TGTGCCAGCAGCTTACGTCTCGGGGAGCCCTCATCCTCTGGAAACACCATATATTTT. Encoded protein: CASSLRLGEPSSSGNTIYF.

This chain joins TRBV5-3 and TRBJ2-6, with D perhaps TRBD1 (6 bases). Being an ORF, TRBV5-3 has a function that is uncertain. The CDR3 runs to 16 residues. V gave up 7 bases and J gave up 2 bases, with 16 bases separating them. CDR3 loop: CARSYRGLAGANVLTF. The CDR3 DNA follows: TGTGCCAGATCGTATAGGGGGTTGGCTGGGGCCAACGTCCTGACTTTC.

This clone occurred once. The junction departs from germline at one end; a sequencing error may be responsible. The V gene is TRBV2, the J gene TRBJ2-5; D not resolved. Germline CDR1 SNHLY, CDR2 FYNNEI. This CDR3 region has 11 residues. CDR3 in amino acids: CASREGETQYF. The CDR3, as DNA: TGTGCCAGCAGGGAAGGGGAGACCCAGTACTTC.

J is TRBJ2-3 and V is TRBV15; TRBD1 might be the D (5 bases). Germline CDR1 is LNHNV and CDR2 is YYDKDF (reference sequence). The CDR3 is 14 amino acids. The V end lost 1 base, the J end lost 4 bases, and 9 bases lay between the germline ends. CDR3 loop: CATSRGGDSDTQYF. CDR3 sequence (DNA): TGTGCCACCAGCAGAGGGGGCGACTCAGATACGCAGTATTTT. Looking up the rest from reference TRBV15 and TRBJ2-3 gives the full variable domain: DAMVIQNPRYQVTQFGKPVTLSCSQTLNHNVMYWYQQKSSQAPKLLFHYYDKDFNNEADTPDNFQSRRPNTSFCFLDIRSPGLGDTAMYLCATSRGGDSDTQYFGPGTRLTVL.

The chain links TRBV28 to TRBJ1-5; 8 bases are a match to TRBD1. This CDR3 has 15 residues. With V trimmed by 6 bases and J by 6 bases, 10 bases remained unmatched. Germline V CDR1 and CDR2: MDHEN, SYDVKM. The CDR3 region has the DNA TGTGCCAGCAGCAAAGACAGGGGCGTTCGTCAGCCCCAGCATTTT. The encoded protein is CASSKDRGVRQPQHF.

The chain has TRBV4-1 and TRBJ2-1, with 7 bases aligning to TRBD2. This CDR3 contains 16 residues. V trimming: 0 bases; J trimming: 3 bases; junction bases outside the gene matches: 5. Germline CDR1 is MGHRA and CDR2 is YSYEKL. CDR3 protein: CASSQDGASGYNEQFF. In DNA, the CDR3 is TGCGCCAGCAGCCAAGATGGGGCTAGCGGCTACAATGAGCAGTTCTTC.

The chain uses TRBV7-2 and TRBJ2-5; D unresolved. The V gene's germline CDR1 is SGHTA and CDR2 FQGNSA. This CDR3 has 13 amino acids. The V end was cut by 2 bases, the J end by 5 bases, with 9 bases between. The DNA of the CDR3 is TGTGCCAGCAGCTTAAATGGCGCGGAGACCCAGTACTTC. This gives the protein CASSLNGAETQYF.

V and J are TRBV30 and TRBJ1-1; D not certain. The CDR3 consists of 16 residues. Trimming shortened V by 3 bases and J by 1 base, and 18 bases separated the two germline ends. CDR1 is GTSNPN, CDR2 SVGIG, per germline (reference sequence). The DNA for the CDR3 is TGTGCCTGGAGCTCGTTAGTAACAAGGGCGAACACTGAAGCTTTCTTT. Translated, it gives CAWSSLVTRANTEAFF. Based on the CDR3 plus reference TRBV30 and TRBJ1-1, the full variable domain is SQTIHQWPATLVQPVGSPLSLECTVEGTSNPNLYWYRQAAGRGLQLLFYSVGIGQISSEVPQNLSASRPQDRQFILSSKKLLLSDSGFYLCAWSSLVTRANTEAFFGQGTRLTVV.

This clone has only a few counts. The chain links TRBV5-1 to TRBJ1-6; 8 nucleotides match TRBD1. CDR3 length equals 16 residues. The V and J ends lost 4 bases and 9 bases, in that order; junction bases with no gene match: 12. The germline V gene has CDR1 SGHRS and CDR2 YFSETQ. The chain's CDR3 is CASSTRTGKEGSPLHF. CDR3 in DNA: TGCGCCAGCAGCACCCGGACAGGGAAGGAAGGTTCACCCCTCCACTTT.

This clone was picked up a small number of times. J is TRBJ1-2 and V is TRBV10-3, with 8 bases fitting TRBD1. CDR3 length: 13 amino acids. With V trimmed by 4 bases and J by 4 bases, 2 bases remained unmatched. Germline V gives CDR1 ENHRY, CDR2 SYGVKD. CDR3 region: CAISGGQGYGYTF. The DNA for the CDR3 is TGTGCCATCAGTGGTGGACAGGGCTATGGCTACACCTTC.

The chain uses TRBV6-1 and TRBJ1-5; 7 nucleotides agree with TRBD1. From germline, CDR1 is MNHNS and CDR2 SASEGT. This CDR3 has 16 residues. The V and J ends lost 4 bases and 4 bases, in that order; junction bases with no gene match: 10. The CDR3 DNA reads TGTGCCAGCAGTGGACCACCGGACAGGCCAAATCAGCCCCAGCATTTT. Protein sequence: CASSGPPDRPNQPQHF.

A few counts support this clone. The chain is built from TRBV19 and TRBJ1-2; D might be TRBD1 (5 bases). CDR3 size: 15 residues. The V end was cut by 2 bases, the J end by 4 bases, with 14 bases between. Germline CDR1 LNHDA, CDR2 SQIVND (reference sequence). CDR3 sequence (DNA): TGTGCCAGTAGTATACGGCGAGGGGATCTCTATGGCTACACCTTC. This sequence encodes CASSIRRGDLYGYTF.

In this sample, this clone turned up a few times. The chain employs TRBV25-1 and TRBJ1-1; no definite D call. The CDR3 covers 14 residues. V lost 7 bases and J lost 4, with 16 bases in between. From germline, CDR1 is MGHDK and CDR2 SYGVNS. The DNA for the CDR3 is TGTGCCAGCACCCTAACGGGAGGGCCCACTGAAGCTTTCTTT. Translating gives CASTLTGGPTEAFF.